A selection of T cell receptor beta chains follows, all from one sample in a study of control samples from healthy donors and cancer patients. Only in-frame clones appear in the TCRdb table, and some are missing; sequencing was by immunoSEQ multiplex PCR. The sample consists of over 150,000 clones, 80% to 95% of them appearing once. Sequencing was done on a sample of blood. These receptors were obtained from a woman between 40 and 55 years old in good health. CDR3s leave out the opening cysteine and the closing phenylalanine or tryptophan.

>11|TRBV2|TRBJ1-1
ASLQGLGTEAF
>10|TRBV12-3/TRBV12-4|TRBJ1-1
ASSLGNTEAF
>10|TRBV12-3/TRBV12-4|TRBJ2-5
ASSLSRETQY
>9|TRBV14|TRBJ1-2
ASSPGRGYT
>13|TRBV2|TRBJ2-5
ASSGAGAAEETQY
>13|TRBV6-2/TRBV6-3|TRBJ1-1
ASSYSRFVNTEAF
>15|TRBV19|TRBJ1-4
ASSDRTGFRGNEKLF
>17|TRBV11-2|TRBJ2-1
ASSLIGLAGGSGMNEQF
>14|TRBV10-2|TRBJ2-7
ASSPPPTGSSYEQY
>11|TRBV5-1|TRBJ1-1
ASSLDVSAEAF
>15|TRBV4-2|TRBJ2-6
ASSQRTFASGANVLT
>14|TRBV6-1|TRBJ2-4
ASSEWGVLAKNIQY
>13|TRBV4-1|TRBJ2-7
ASSQVAGQLYEQY
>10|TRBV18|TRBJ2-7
ASSPDRYEQY
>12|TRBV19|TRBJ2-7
ASSRGEGRTEQY
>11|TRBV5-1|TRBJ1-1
ASSLAGNTEAF
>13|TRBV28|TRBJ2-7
ASSYSQGAGVEQY
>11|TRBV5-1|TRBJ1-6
ASRVSGGSPLH
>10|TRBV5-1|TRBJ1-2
ASSPNMGDYT
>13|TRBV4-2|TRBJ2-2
ASSPAAGVPGELF
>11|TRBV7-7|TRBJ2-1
ASSSTGLSEQF
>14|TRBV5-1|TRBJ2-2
ASSLGVTANTGELF
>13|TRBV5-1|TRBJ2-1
ASSFRDRVVDEQF
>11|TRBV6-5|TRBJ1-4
ATMASSREKLF
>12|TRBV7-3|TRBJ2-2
ASSPYTSTGELF
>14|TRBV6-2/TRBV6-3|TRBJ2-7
ASSRPTRTESYEQY
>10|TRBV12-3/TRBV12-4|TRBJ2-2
ASLLYTGELF
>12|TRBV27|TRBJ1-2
ASSFYGGFYGYT
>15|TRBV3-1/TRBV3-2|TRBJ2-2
ASSQGPSGWNTGELF
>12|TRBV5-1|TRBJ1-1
ASTEGSGRTEAF
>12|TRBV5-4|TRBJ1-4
ASSLGTAVEKLF
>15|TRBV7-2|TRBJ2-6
ASSLSGGNSGANVLT
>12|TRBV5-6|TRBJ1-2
ASSAGLLDYGYT
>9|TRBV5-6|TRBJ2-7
ASSNTYEQY
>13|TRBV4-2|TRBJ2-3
ASSQEGGYTDTQY
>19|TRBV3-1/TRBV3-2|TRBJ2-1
ASSQGDLLAGGPSSYNEQF
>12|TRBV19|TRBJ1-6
ASRIPQGNSPLH
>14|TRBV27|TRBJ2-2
ASNTQSGQGQGELF
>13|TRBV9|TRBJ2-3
ASSVGTSGADTQY
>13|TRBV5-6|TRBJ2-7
ASSKAGSLSYEQY
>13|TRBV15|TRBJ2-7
ATSRLTGDPYEQY
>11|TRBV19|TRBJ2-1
ASSIGRYNEQF